Following are 16 T cell receptor beta chains from one sample sequenced in a study of T cell responses to AZD1222 COVID-19 vaccine. The method was immunoSEQ multiplex PCR; TCRdb's version includes in-frame clones alone and lacks a portion of them. The table includes under 150,000 clones, 85% to 95% detected once. This specimen consisted of peripheral blood, obtained on day 0 of AZD1222 vaccination. The source of these receptors is an adult in good health.

The chain carries TRBV4-1 and TRBJ1-2, with a weak D call TRBD1 (6 bases). CDR3 length equals 17 residues. Trimming took 3 bases from V and 7 from J, leaving 24 bases between them. Germline V gene sequence: CDR1 MGHRA, CDR2 YSYEKL. The CDR3 sequence is CASSQTPRGRGGSGYTF. DNA for the CDR3: TGCGCCAGCAGCCAGACCCCCAGGGGCAGGGGAGGCTCTGGCTACACCTTC.

The V call is TRBV6-1, the J call TRBJ2-7, with D possibly TRBD1 on 5 matching bases. Germline assignment: CDR1 MNHNS and CDR2 SASEGT. V shed 2 bases and J shed 2 bases, with 10 bases lying between them. The CDR3 length is 14 residues. CDR3 nucleotides: TGTGCCAGCAGTGAACAGGGCCTAGCCTACGAGCAGTACTTC. Its translation is CASSEQGLAYEQYF.

The CDR3 loop is CASSSYTGEKLFF. CDR3 sequence (DNA): TGTGCCAGCAGCTCATACACGGGAGAAAAACTGTTTTTT. This rearrangement joins TRBV7-2 to TRBJ1-4; D is undetermined. The CDR3 sequence is 13 residues long. Per germline, CDR1 SGHTA and CDR2 FQGNSA. V lost 4 bases and J 8 bases, leaving 11 bases between the germline ends.

This chain uses TRBV4-1 with TRBJ1-2; D not resolved. V was cut by 4 bases and J by 0 bases, with 12 bases left in between. Per germline, CDR1 MGHRA and CDR2 YSYEKL. The CDR3 consists of 15 residues. CDR3 nucleotide sequence: TGCGCCAGCAGCCGAGGTAGCCAGCCTAACTATGGCTACACCTTC. It translates to CASSRGSQPNYGYTF.

The chain couples TRBV30 to TRBJ1-5; the D gene is possibly TRBD1 (5 bases). CDR1 and CDR2 from the germline V gene are GTSNPN and SVGIG (reference sequence). The CDR3 has 15 amino acids. With 4 bases removed from V and 9 bases from J, the gap between germline ends came to 22 bases. The CDR3 region is CAWTGGARRGGPQHF. The CDR3 DNA is TGTGCCTGGACCGGCGGAGCTCGGCGCGGGGGGCCCCAGCATTTT. Using reference TRBV30 and TRBJ1-5 for the parts outside the CDR3, the full variable domain is SQTIHQWPATLVQPVGSPLSLECTVEGTSNPNLYWYRQAAGRGLQLLFYSVGIGQISSEVPQNLSASRPQDRQFILSSKKLLLSDSGFYLCAWTGGARRGGPQHFGDGTRLSIL.

This rearrangement joins TRBV19 to TRBJ2-5; no clear D. The germline gives CDR1 LNHDA, CDR2 SQIVND (reference sequence). Trimming pared 6 bases from V and 5 bases from J, leaving 19 bases between. This CDR3 has 15 amino acids. The CDR3 here is CASSVTQALWETQYF. In DNA form, the CDR3 reads TGTGCCAGTAGCGTGACTCAGGCACTATGGGAGACCCAGTACTTC.

V is TRBV3-1 (or the pseudogene TRBV3-2) and J is TRBJ2-1; 12 bases map to TRBD1. This CDR3 has 14 amino acids. V lost 6 bases to trimming and J lost 8 bases; unmatched junction nucleotides: 5. Per the germline V gene, CDR1 is LGHDT and CDR2 is YNNKEL (reference sequence). The CDR3 protein is CASRGQGAGDEQFF. The CDR3 DNA reads as TGTGCCAGCAGGGGACAGGGGGCAGGGGATGAGCAGTTCTTC.

The chain links TRBV7-3 to TRBJ1-2; 9 bases line up with TRBD1. V lost 10 bases, J lost 9 bases, and 9 bases stayed unmatched. CDR1 and CDR2 (germline): SGHTA, FQGTGA. This CDR3 is built from 12 residues. This CDR3 reads CATTDRGESYTF. CDR3 in DNA: TGTGCCACCACGGACAGGGGCGAGAGCTACACCTTC.

This clone has a single count. The chain joins TRBV5-6 to TRBJ2-5, with D uncertain. The CDR3 extends over 14 amino acids. Between the trimmed V and J ends, which lost 2 bases and 5 bases, there was a span of 13 bases. Germline CDR1 and CDR2: SGHDT and YYEEEE. In nucleotides, the CDR3 is TGTGCCAGCAGCTTCGGCTCAATTAGGGAGACCCAGTACTTC. Its protein is CASSFGSIRETQYF.

The chain uses TRBV4-1 and TRBJ2-1; a possible D gene is TRBD2 (6 bases). Trimming removed 5 bases from V and 2 bases from J, with 16 bases in between. From germline, CDR1 is MGHRA and CDR2 YSYEKL. The CDR3 is made up of 16 amino acids. This chain's CDR3 is CASSSVREKAYNEQFF. In DNA form, the CDR3 reads TGCGCCAGCAGCTCCGTACGGGAGAAGGCCTACAATGAGCAGTTCTTC.

This clone was observed once. The chain employs TRBV19 and TRBJ2-1; D is ambiguous. The CDR3 spans 13 residues. V lost 1 base, J lost 4 bases, and 5 bases lay in between. The V gene's germline CDR1 is LNHDA and CDR2 SQIVND (reference sequence). The CDR3 coding sequence is TGTGCCAGTAGTATAGGAGTGTACAATGAGCAGTTCTTC. Translating it yields CASSIGVYNEQFF. Together with reference TRBV19 and TRBJ2-1, the CDR3 gives the full variable domain: DGGITQSPKYLFRKEGQNVTLSCEQNLNHDAMYWYRQDPGQGLRLIYYSQIVNDFQKGDIAEGYSVSREKKESFPLTVTSAQKNPTAFYLCASSIGVYNEQFFGPGTRLTVL.

The chain employs TRBV11-3 and TRBJ1-3, with unresolved D. The CDR3 has 14 residues. The germline V and J ends were trimmed by 3 bases and 0 bases, with 6 bases remaining between them. The V gene's germline CDR1 is SGHNT and CDR2 YENEEA. This CDR3 reads CASSLGNSGNTIYF. CDR3 bases: TGTGCCAGCAGCTTGGGCAACTCTGGAAACACCATATATTTT.

V is TRBV5-1 and J is TRBJ1-5, with D possibly matching TRBD1 (5 bases). V lost 5 bases and J lost 4, with 10 bases in between. The CDR3 has 13 amino acids. CDR1 SGHRS and CDR2 YFSETQ come from the germline V gene. DNA for the CDR3: TGCGCCAGCAGGAGGGACGTTAATCAGCCCCAGCATTTT. Residues: CASRRDVNQPQHF.

The rearrangement joins TRBV5-1 to TRBJ2-6, with D unresolved. Germline lookup yields CDR1 SGHRS and CDR2 YFSETQ. Trimming cost V 0 bases and J 5 bases, with 9 bases left between them. This CDR3 contains 15 residues. Here the CDR3 DNA reads TGCGCCAGCAGCTTGGACACCAACTGGGCCAACGTCCTGACTTTC. Amino acids: CASSLDTNWANVLTF.

The rearrangement joins TRBV18 to TRBJ1-5; TRBD1 matches 9 bases. V trimming: 0 bases; J trimming: 0 bases; junction bases outside the gene matches: 9. The CDR3 consists of 19 residues. The germline V gene encodes CDR1 KGHSH and CDR2 LQKENI. The CDR3, as DNA: TGTGCCAGCTCACCACCCCCGGGACAGGGACCCTATAGCAATCAGCCCCAGCATTTT. As protein: CASSPPPGQGPYSNQPQHF.

J is TRBJ2-7 and V is TRBV2; D remains ambiguous. In germline, CDR1 is SNHLY, CDR2 FYNNEI. This CDR3 contains 15 residues. V dropped 1 base and J dropped 3 bases, with 13 bases sitting between them. CDR3 in amino acids: CASSEGLTQDYEQYF. The CDR3 nucleotides read TGTGCCAGCAGTGAAGGGCTAACTCAAGACTACGAGCAGTACTTC.